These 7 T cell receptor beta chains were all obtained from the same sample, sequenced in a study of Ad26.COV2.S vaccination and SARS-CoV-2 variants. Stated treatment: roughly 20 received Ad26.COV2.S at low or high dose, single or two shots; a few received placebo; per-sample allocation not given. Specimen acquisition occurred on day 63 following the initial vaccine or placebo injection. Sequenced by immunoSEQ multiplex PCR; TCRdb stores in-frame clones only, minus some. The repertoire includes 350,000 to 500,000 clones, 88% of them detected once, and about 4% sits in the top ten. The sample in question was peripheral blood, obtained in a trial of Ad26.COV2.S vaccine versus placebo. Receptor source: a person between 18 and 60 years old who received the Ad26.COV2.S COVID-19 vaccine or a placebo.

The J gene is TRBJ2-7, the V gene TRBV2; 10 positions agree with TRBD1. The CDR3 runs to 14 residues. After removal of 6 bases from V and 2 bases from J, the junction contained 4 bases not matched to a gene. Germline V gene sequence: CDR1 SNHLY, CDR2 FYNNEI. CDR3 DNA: TGTGCCAGCAGACGCGGGACAGGGGCCTACGAGCAGTACTTC. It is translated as CASRRGTGAYEQYF.

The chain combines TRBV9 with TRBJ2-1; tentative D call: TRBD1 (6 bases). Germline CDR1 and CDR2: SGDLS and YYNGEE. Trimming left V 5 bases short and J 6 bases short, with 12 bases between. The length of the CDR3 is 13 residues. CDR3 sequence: CASSPGAGNEQFF. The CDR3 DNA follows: TGTGCCAGCAGTCCAGGGGCGGGCAATGAGCAGTTCTTC.

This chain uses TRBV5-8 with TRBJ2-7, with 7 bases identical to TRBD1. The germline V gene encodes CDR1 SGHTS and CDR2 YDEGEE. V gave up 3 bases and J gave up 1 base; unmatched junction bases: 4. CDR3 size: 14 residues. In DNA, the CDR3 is TGTGCCAGCAGCTACCTGACAGGGTCCTACGAGCAGTACTTC. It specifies CASSYLTGSYEQYF.

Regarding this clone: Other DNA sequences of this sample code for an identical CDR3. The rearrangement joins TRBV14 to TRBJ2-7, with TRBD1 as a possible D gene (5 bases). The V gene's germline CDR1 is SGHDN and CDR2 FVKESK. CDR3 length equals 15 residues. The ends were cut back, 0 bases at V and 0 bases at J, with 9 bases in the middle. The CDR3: CASSQEQAYSYEQYF. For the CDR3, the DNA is TGTGCCAGCAGCCAAGAACAGGCTTACTCCTACGAGCAGTACTTC.

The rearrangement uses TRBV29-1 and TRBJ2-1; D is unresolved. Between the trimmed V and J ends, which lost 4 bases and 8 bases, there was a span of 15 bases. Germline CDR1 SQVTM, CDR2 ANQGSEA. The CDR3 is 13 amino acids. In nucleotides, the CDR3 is TGCAGCGTTGGAAGGTCTCAGTCCGATGAGCAGTTCTTC. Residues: CSVGRSQSDEQFF.

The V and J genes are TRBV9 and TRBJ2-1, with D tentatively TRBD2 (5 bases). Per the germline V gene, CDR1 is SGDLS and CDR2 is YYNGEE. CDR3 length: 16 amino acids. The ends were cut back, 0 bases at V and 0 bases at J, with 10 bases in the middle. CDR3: CASSVGGWSSYNEQFF. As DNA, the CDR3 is TGTGCCAGCAGCGTAGGCGGGTGGAGCTCCTACAATGAGCAGTTCTTC.

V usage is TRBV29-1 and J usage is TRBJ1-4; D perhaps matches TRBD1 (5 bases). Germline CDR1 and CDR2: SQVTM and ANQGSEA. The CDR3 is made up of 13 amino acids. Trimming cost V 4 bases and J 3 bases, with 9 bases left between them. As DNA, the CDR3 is TGCAGCGTTGCCAGGGTAGCTAATGAAAAACTGTTTTTT. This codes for CSVARVANEKLFF.